This is a list of T cell receptor beta chains from one sample in a study of blood T cell repertoires in COVID-19. TCRdb's copy holds only in-frame clones and misses some; the assay was immunoSEQ multiplex PCR. The table lists over 85,000 clones, 70% to 85% of them singletons. The sequenced sample was peripheral blood. These receptors originate from a woman aged 80 or over with COVID-19, enrolled during active disease. CDR3s include the opening cysteine and the closing phenylalanine or tryptophan. D genes are given only for firm matches. For some rows the clone size is stated as once, few or many, or as a class when expanded; others skip it.

d_gene: .; v_gene: TRBV2; abundance: once; j_gene: TRBJ2-5; CDR3nt: TGTGCCGGCTCCCCAGATTGGGAGACCCAGTACTTC; CDR3aa: CAGSPDWETQYF
d_gene: .; v_gene: TRBV25-1; abundance: .; j_gene: TRBJ2-7; CDR3nt: TGTGCCAGCAGTGAATATGAGGTACCCTACGAGCAGTACTTC; CDR3aa: CASSEYEVPYEQYF
d_gene: TRBD2; v_gene: TRBV19; abundance: .; j_gene: TRBJ2-7; CDR3nt: TGTGCCAGTAGTACGGCCGGGACTAGCGGGAGTTACGAGCAGTACTTC; CDR3aa: CASSTAGTSGSYEQYF
d_gene: .; v_gene: TRBV7-2; abundance: .; j_gene: TRBJ1-5; CDR3nt: TGTGCCAGCAGCTTAGATCCGGGATCGAATCAGCCCCAGCATTTT; CDR3aa: CASSLDPGSNQPQHF
d_gene: .; v_gene: TRBV15; abundance: few; j_gene: TRBJ1-1; CDR3nt: TGTGCCACCAGCAGAGGGGCAGGCGGGGGCACTGAAGCTTTCTTT; CDR3aa: CATSRGAGGGTEAFF
d_gene: .; v_gene: TRBV10-1; abundance: .; j_gene: TRBJ1-5; CDR3nt: TGCGCCAGCAGTGGGACCGGGACAAAAGATCAGCCCCAGCATTTT; CDR3aa: CASSGTGTKDQPQHF
d_gene: TRBD1; v_gene: TRBV7-2; abundance: .; j_gene: TRBJ1-1; CDR3nt: TGTGCCAGCAGCTTAGGACAGGGTAGCGAAGCTTTCTTT; CDR3aa: CASSLGQGSEAFF
d_gene: .; v_gene: TRBV7-9; abundance: .; j_gene: TRBJ1-4; CDR3nt: TGTGCCAGCAGCTTAGACTATCGGGATGAAAAACTGTTTTTT; CDR3aa: CASSLDYRDEKLFF
d_gene: .; v_gene: TRBV19; abundance: .; j_gene: TRBJ1-4; CDR3nt: TGTGCCAGTAGTATCGTCTGGGGCGGTGAAAAACTGTTTTTT; CDR3aa: CASSIVWGGEKLFF
d_gene: .; v_gene: TRBV18; abundance: .; j_gene: TRBJ2-1; CDR3nt: TGTGCCAGCTCCGGGACTCATGAGCAGTTCTTC; CDR3aa: CASSGTHEQFF